This T cell receptor (beta chain) was identified in a study of OX40 agonist ivuxolimab in advanced cancers. J lost 4 bases, V lost 0 bases, and 8 bases had no gene match. CDR1 SQVTM and CDR2 ANQGSEA come from the germline V gene. The CDR3 length is 16 residues. The assay was immunoSEQ multiplex PCR, and TCRdb's table has in-frame clones only and misses some. The sample consists of 70,000 or so clones, about four fifths of them appearing once. The TCR was taken from an adult with an advanced solid tumor such as melanoma, head and neck, liver or kidney cancer. Sequencing was performed on CD4+ or CD8+ T cells sorted from blood, taken in a trial of the OX40 agonist ivuxolimab. J is TRBJ2-1 and V is TRBV29-1, with 8 bases aligning to TRBD2. This chain's CDR3 is CSVEDSGIAGYNEQFF. CDR3 nucleotide sequence: TGCAGCGTTGAAGATTCAGGGATAGCGGGGTACAATGAGCAGTTCTTC.